One and the same sample provided the 31 T cell receptor beta chains below, sequenced in a study of shared clonotypes between healthy human individuals. Profiling relied on immunoSEQ multiplex PCR, and the TCRdb table lists in-frame clones only, not all of them. The sample shows a few million clones, over 85% of them seen only once. Sequenced material: naive CD4+ T cells from PBMCs. Described subset: CD45RA+ positively selected. Every receptor here comes from a man aged 18 to 35 in good health. Some clones in this sample may be carry-over from other donors' samples.

J is TRBJ2-7 and V is TRBV6-8, with 9 bases aligning to TRBD1. The V and J ends lost 6 bases and 2 bases, in that order; junction bases with no gene match: 8. This CDR3 spans 15 amino acids. In germline, CDR1 is MNHGY, CDR2 SAAAGT. The CDR3 spells CASRERTGATYEQYF. The CDR3 DNA reads as TGTGCCAGCAGGGAAAGGACAGGGGCGACCTACGAGCAGTACTTC.

The chain joins TRBV7-6 to TRBJ2-7; 11 bases are a match to TRBD1. Germline values: CDR1 SGHVS, CDR2 FNYEAQ. V gave up 5 bases and J gave up 2 bases; unmatched junction bases: 11. The CDR3 loop spans 17 amino acids. The CDR3, as DNA: TGTGCCAGCAGCCCAAAATCGGGACAGGGGGTCACCTACGAGCAGTACTTC. It encodes CASSPKSGQGVTYEQYF.

Notes on this clone: The sample holds other DNA sequences that translate to the same CDR3. DNA of the CDR3: TGCGCCAGCAGCTTGGTCAGCAGCTCCTACAATGAGCAGTTCTTC. As protein: CASSLVSSSYNEQFF. The chain links TRBV5-1 to TRBJ2-1, with D unresolved. CDR1 is SGHRS and CDR2 is YFSETQ in the germline V gene. V was shortened by 0 bases and J by 0 bases, with 7 bases between the two germline ends. This CDR3 has 15 amino acids.

The V gene is TRBV4-1, the J gene TRBJ1-2; D gene uncertain. Trimming took 4 bases from V and 6 from J, leaving 12 bases between them. Germline lookup yields CDR1 MGHRA and CDR2 YSYEKL. The CDR3 runs to 13 residues. This CDR3 is CASSRTVDDGYTF. Here the CDR3 DNA reads TGCGCCAGCAGCCGAACGGTTGATGATGGCTACACCTTC.

This clone has a single count. This chain joins TRBV4-1 and TRBJ2-3; tentative D call: TRBD2 (5 bases). The CDR3 covers 13 residues. Germline CDR1 MGHRA, CDR2 YSYEKL. V lost 1 base, J lost 11 bases, and 13 bases lay in between. The CDR3 sequence is CASSQVLRAGQYF. CDR3 nucleotides: TGCGCCAGCAGCCAAGTGTTACGGGCGGGGCAGTATTTT.

The chain combines TRBV6-4 with TRBJ1-1; D not certain. Germline V gene sequence: CDR1 MRHNA, CDR2 SNTAGT. The CDR3 runs 15 residues. Trimming took off 1 base at V and 0 bases at J, with 9 bases between the two ends. CDR3 loop: CASSDLPGVNTEAFF. The CDR3 DNA sequence: TGTGCCAGCAGTGACTTGCCCGGGGTGAACACTGAAGCTTTCTTT.

The chain uses TRBV27 and TRBJ2-3, with 7 nucleotides matching TRBD2. The CDR3 sequence is 15 residues long. V lost 4 bases and J lost 8; bases outside the gene matches: 12. Germline assignment: CDR1 MNHEY and CDR2 SMNVEV (reference sequence). For the CDR3, the DNA is TGTGCCAGCAGTTCAGTAGCGGGCCCCCCGGGTACGCAGTATTTT. Translated, it gives CASSSVAGPPGTQYF.

With regard to this clone: The sample has other DNA sequences that encode this CDR3 too. The genes are TRBV5-1 and TRBJ1-1; D gene uncertain. Trimming removed 0 bases from V and 2 bases from J, with 5 bases in between. The length of the CDR3 is 13 residues. Germline V gives CDR1 SGHRS, CDR2 YFSETQ. The chain's CDR3 is CASSLAANTEAFF. The CDR3 DNA follows: TGCGCCAGCAGCTTGGCTGCAAACACTGAAGCTTTCTTT.

This chain uses TRBV28 with TRBJ1-1, with D maybe TRBD1 (6 bases). Trimming stripped 8 bases from V and 1 base from J, with 8 bases between. The CDR3 contains 12 residues. From germline, CDR1 is MDHEN and CDR2 SYDVKM. The CDR3, as DNA: TGTGCCAGCGGGGGCGGGAACACTGAAGCTTTCTTT. Its translation is CASGGGNTEAFF.

This chain joins TRBV7-9 and TRBJ2-1; D not resolved. CDR3 length: 15 amino acids. V was trimmed by 5 bases and J by 5 bases, leaving 16 bases between them. Per germline, CDR1 SEHNR and CDR2 FQNEAQ (reference sequence). CDR3 loop: CASSPWGFGDNEQFF. The CDR3 nucleotides read TGTGCCAGCAGCCCTTGGGGATTCGGAGACAATGAGCAGTTCTTC.

V usage is TRBV6-1 and J usage is TRBJ2-5; D may match TRBD1 or TRBD2 (7 bases each). V was trimmed by 8 bases and J by 1 base, leaving 14 bases between them. The CDR3 is made up of 14 amino acids. CDR1 is MNHNS and CDR2 is SASEGT in the germline V gene. The CDR3 sequence is CASQGGGAQETQYF. Written as DNA, the CDR3 is TGTGCCAGCCAGGGGGGAGGGGCCCAAGAGACCCAGTACTTC.

This clone was observed a single time. This rearrangement joins TRBV28 to TRBJ1-5; the D is unclear. CDR1 is MDHEN, CDR2 SYDVKM, per germline. There are 15 residues in the CDR3. V shed 6 bases and J shed 3 bases, with 15 bases lying between them. DNA for the CDR3: TGTGCCAGCAGCGCCGTGGGGTCGGACAATCAGCCCCAGCATTTT. It translates to CASSAVGSDNQPQHF.

This chain uses TRBV9 with TRBJ1-1; TRBD1 matches 9 bases. The length of the CDR3 is 16 residues. Germline CDR1 SGDLS, CDR2 YYNGEE. V shed 2 bases and J 2 bases; nucleotides not matched to a gene: 7. In DNA form, the CDR3 reads TGTGCCAGCAGCGTTACGGACAGGGGCCATAACACTGAAGCTTTCTTT. Its protein is CASSVTDRGHNTEAFF.

This chain joins TRBV28 and TRBJ1-5; possible D gene TRBD1, 6 bases. V was pared by 7 bases and J by 0 bases, with 19 bases between. The germline gives CDR1 MDHEN, CDR2 SYDVKM. The CDR3 sequence is 17 residues long. This CDR3 is CASNPRGWTDSNQPQHF. DNA for the CDR3: TGTGCCAGCAACCCCAGGGGTTGGACAGATAGCAATCAGCCCCAGCATTTT.

CDR3: CASSTYSGNTIYF. The CDR3 bases are TGTGCCAGCAGCACATACTCTGGAAACACCATATATTTT. The rearrangement uses TRBV9 and TRBJ1-3; D is uncertain. Germline V gives CDR1 SGDLS, CDR2 YYNGEE. Deletions cut 4 bases from V and 0 bases from J, with 5 bases between. The CDR3 length is 13 residues.

The genes are TRBV5-1 and TRBJ1-3, with D possibly TRBD1 on 5 matching bases. The CDR3 has 15 amino acids. Germline CDR1 is SGHRS and CDR2 is YFSETQ. The V and J ends lost 2 bases and 1 base respectively, with 10 bases between them. The CDR3: CASSLNGGSGNTIYF. The DNA for the CDR3 is TGCGCCAGCAGCTTAAACGGGGGGTCTGGAAACACCATATATTTT.

Concerning this clone itself: Additional DNA sequences in this sample encode the identical CDR3. The chain links TRBV5-1 to TRBJ1-2; 8 bases fit TRBD1. The CDR3 runs 14 residues. The germline V gene encodes CDR1 SGHRS and CDR2 YFSETQ. Trimming removed 4 bases from V and 7 bases from J; junction bases left unmatched: 9. Here the CDR3 reads CASSPGTGSGGYTF. The CDR3 DNA sequence: TGCGCCAGCAGCCCAGGGACAGGTAGCGGTGGCTACACCTTC.

Of note for this clone: The same CDR3 is also encoded by other DNA sequences in this sample. This chain joins TRBV19 and TRBJ2-5; D is perhaps TRBD2 (6 bases). Germline V lookup: CDR1 LNHDA, CDR2 SQIVND (reference sequence). V lost 6 bases and J lost 5, with 10 bases in between. The CDR3 has 12 amino acids. In DNA form, the CDR3 reads TGTGCCAGTAGCCCTCGGGGGGAGACCCAGTACTTC. Translation gives CASSPRGETQYF.

The chain employs TRBV5-4 and TRBJ1-1, with D unclear. This CDR3 spans 14 amino acids. V dropped 4 bases and J dropped 1 base, with 11 bases sitting between them. Germline CDR1 is SGHNT and CDR2 is YYREEE (reference sequence). Here the CDR3 reads CASSPSRGNTEAFF. CDR3 bases: TGTGCCAGCAGCCCCAGTCGGGGGAACACTGAAGCTTTCTTT.

The chain couples TRBV5-1 to TRBJ1-3, with D maybe TRBD1 (5 bases). The CDR3 is made up of 16 amino acids. CDR1 SGHRS and CDR2 YFSETQ come from the germline V gene. Trimming removed 2 bases from V and 0 bases from J, with 12 bases in between. The DNA of the CDR3 is TGCGCCAGCAGCTTAACCAGGGCCAGCTCTGGAAACACCATATATTTT. Protein sequence: CASSLTRASSGNTIYF. Full variable domain (remainder filled in from reference TRBV5-1 and TRBJ1-3): KAGVTQTPRYLIKTRGQQVTLSCSPISGHRSVSWYQQTPGQGLQFLFEYFSETQRNKGNFPGRFSGRQFSNSRSEMNVSTLELGDSALYLCASSLTRASSGNTIYFGEGSWLTVV.

The gene calls are TRBV9 and TRBJ2-3; D gene ambiguous. Germline lookup yields CDR1 SGDLS and CDR2 YYNGEE. Trimming cost V 3 bases and J 2 bases, with 10 bases left between them. This CDR3 spans 14 amino acids. CDR3 in amino acids: CASSARATTDTQYF. As DNA, the CDR3 is TGTGCCAGCAGCGCCCGTGCCACCACAGATACGCAGTATTTT.

As regards this clone: Other nucleotide sequences in the sample specify the same CDR3. The CDR3 here is CASSVAPADTQYF. DNA for the CDR3: TGTGCCAGCAGCGTAGCTCCGGCAGATACGCAGTATTTT. The V and J genes are TRBV9 and TRBJ2-3; D remains unclear. CDR1 and CDR2 from the germline V gene are SGDLS and YYNGEE. The CDR3 length is 13 residues. Trimming stripped 0 bases from V and 4 bases from J, with 6 bases between. The variable domain in full, with the rest retrieved from reference TRBV9 and TRBJ2-3, is DSGVTQTPKHLITATGQRVTLRCSPRSGDLSVYWYQQSLDQGLQFLIQYYNGEERAKGNILERFSAQQFPDLHSELNLSSLELGDSALYFCASSVAPADTQYFGPGTRLTVL.

The chain uses TRBV18 and TRBJ1-2, with 7 bases fitting TRBD1. Germline V gene sequence: CDR1 KGHSH, CDR2 LQKENI. This CDR3 region has 13 residues. Trimming took 6 bases from V and 6 from J; bases not matched to a gene: 7. The CDR3 DNA is TGTGCCAGCTCGTTGACAGGGTTGGATGGCTACACCTTC. Translating it yields CASSLTGLDGYTF.

The chain is built from TRBV27 and TRBJ1-2; no reliable D call. Between the trimmed V and J ends, which lost 3 bases and 0 bases, there was a span of 14 bases. This CDR3 has 16 residues. Germline V gene data show CDR1 as MNHEY and CDR2 as SMNVEV (reference sequence). The CDR3 coding sequence is TGTGCCAGCAGTTTTAACGGCAGATCCTCTAACTATGGCTACACCTTC. It is translated as CASSFNGRSSNYGYTF.

This clone was counted once. This rearrangement joins TRBV28 to TRBJ2-2; possibly TRBD2 for D (6 bases). V gave up 3 bases and J gave up 1 base, with 15 bases separating them. The CDR3 is made up of 17 amino acids. The germline CDR1 and CDR2 sequences are MDHEN and SYDVKM. CDR3 region: CASSFPPRGGNTGELFF. The CDR3 nucleotides are TGTGCCAGCAGTTTCCCCCCCCGGGGAGGGAACACCGGGGAGCTGTTTTTT.

The CDR3 DNA reads TGTGCCAGCAGAATACATAGGACGGCCGATAGCAATCAGCCCCAGCATTTT. Its translation is CASRIHRTADSNQPQHF. The rearrangement uses TRBV28 and TRBJ1-5; D is unclear. Trimming took 6 bases from V and 0 from J, leaving 18 bases between them. The CDR3 covers 17 residues. Looked up from germline, CDR1 is MDHEN and CDR2 is SYDVKM.

The gene calls are TRBV7-3 and TRBJ2-2; D is uncertain. The V end lost 5 bases, the J end lost 1 base, and 5 bases lay between the germline ends. Germline CDR1 reads SGHTA; CDR2 reads FQGTGA. This CDR3 comprises 13 residues. The CDR3 region has the DNA TGTGCCAGCAGCGGGGAGAACACCGGGGAGCTGTTTTTT. It translates to CASSGENTGELFF.

This rearrangement joins TRBV7-8 to TRBJ2-2, with a weak D call TRBD2 (5 bases). The germline CDR1 and CDR2 sequences are SGHVS and FQNEAQ. The CDR3 contains 17 residues. V lost 1 base to trimming and J lost 2 bases, with 14 bases between them. The CDR3 region is CASSLVRRQPNTGELFF. The CDR3 nucleotides are TGTGCCAGCAGCTTAGTCAGGAGGCAGCCCAACACCGGGGAGCTGTTTTTT.

The chain carries TRBV28 and TRBJ1-4; 8 bases line up with TRBD1. There are 14 residues in the CDR3. Germline CDR1 and CDR2: MDHEN and SYDVKM. V gave up 6 bases and J gave up 7 bases; unmatched junction bases: 7. The CDR3 reads CASSATGVGEKLFF. The CDR3, as DNA: TGTGCCAGCAGCGCGACAGGGGTAGGTGAAAAACTGTTTTTT. Supplemented by reference TRBV28 and TRBJ1-4, the full variable domain reads DVKVTQSSRYLVKRTGEKVFLECVQDMDHENMFWYRQDPGLGLRLIYFSYDVKMKEKGDIPEGYSVSREKKERFSLILESASTNQTSMYLCASSATGVGEKLFFGSGTQLSVL.

This rearrangement joins TRBV5-4 to TRBJ2-7, with TRBD2 matching 8 bases. Germline loops: CDR1 SGHNT, CDR2 YYREEE (reference sequence). The J segment lost 3 bases and the V segment lost 4 bases, leaving 3 bases of the junction unmatched. The CDR3 totals 13 residues. CDR3 protein: CASSISGSYEQYF. The CDR3 DNA follows: TGTGCCAGCAGCATCAGCGGGAGCTACGAGCAGTACTTC. The full variable domain, with the rest looked up from reference TRBV5-4 and TRBJ2-7, is ETGVTQSPTHLIKTRGQQVTLRCSSQSGHNTVSWYQQALGQGPQFIFQYYREEENGRGNFPPRFSGLQFPNYSSELNVNALELDDSALYLCASSISGSYEQYFGPGTRLTVT.

This sequence joins TRBV5-5 and TRBJ2-5; D unclear. Germline V CDR1 and CDR2: SGHKS, YYEKEE (reference sequence). The V end was cut by 6 bases, the J end by 2 bases, with 11 bases between. CDR3 length: 13 amino acids. This CDR3 is CASTLGLQETQYF. The DNA for the CDR3 is TGTGCCAGCACCCTGGGATTACAAGAGACCCAGTACTTC. Together with reference TRBV5-5 and TRBJ2-5, the CDR3 gives the full variable domain: DAGVTQSPTHLIKTRGQQVTLRCSPISGHKSVSWYQQVLGQGPQFIFQYYEKEERGRGNFPDRFSARQFPNYSSELNVNALLLGDSALYLCASTLGLQETQYFGPGTRLLVL.